Shown below are 25 T cell receptor beta chains from a single sample sequenced in a study of cytomegalovirus exposure and HLA in healthy donors. Use of 60 Vbeta and 13 Jbeta primers characterized the PCR. The protocol was immunoSEQ multiplex PCR, while the TCRdb copy is restricted to in-frame clones and leaves out a portion. The data contain about 160,000 clones, 75% of them singletons. The sample taken for sequencing was PBMCs. The receptors shown here come from a female donor in good health and CMV-seronegative.

V is TRBV7-3 and J is TRBJ2-2; possibly TRBD1 for D (5 bases). V dropped 2 bases and J dropped 7 bases, with 8 bases sitting between them. The CDR3 is 13 amino acids. Germline CDR1 is SGHTA and CDR2 is FQGTGA. The CDR3 loop reads CASSLGANGELFF. CDR3 nucleotide sequence: TGTGCCAGCAGCTTAGGGGCGAACGGGGAGCTGTTTTTT.

By share of the sample, this clone is medium-sized. The V and J genes are TRBV4-2 and TRBJ2-7, with 11 bases aligning to TRBD2. The germline V gene has CDR1 LGHNA and CDR2 YNFKEQ. With 1 base clipped from V and 6 bases from J, the junction kept 2 bases outside the gene matches. This CDR3 has 14 residues. The CDR3 nucleotides read TGTGCCAGCAGCCAAGGGCTAGCGGGAGGCGAGCAGTACTTC. It translates to CASSQGLAGGEQYF.

The chain recombines TRBV30 with TRBJ2-3, with TRBD2 matching 7 bases. The CDR3 length is 14 residues. Germline V lookup: CDR1 GTSNPN, CDR2 SVGIG (reference sequence). V lost 1 base to trimming and J lost 4 bases; unmatched junction nucleotides: 5. The CDR3 sequence is CAWSGKRGPDTQYF. In nucleotides, the CDR3 is TGTGCCTGGAGTGGCAAGCGGGGACCAGATACGCAGTATTTT.

The chain has TRBV6-6 and TRBJ1-5, with 8 bases aligning to TRBD1. This CDR3 has 14 residues. Losses at the gene ends were 5 bases for V and 6 bases for J; bases not matched to a gene: 6. In germline, CDR1 is MNHNY, CDR2 SVGAGI (reference sequence). CDR3 region: CASSINRGFQPQHF. CDR3 in DNA: TGTGCCAGCAGTATTAACAGGGGGTTTCAGCCCCAGCATTTT.

This clone occurred a few times. CDR3 residues: CATGGREYNEQFF. The CDR3 DNA follows: TGTGCCACTGGGGGGAGGGAATACAATGAGCAGTTCTTC. This chain connects TRBV19 to TRBJ2-1, with 7 positions matching TRBD2. Trimming took 10 bases from V and 4 from J; bases not matched to a gene: 7. Germline V gene sequence: CDR1 LNHDA, CDR2 SQIVND (reference sequence). The CDR3 consists of 13 residues.

This chain connects TRBV11-2 to TRBJ2-3; 8 bases are a match to TRBD1. The CDR3 runs 15 residues. The V and J ends lost 6 bases and 2 bases, in that order; junction bases with no gene match: 7. The germline gives CDR1 SGHAT, CDR2 FQNNGV. The DNA of the CDR3 is TGTGCCAGCAGTCCCGGACAGGGAGCCACAGATACGCAGTATTTT. This translates into CASSPGQGATDTQYF.

The rearrangement joins TRBV9 to TRBJ1-2, with D maybe TRBD1 (6 bases). Germline lookup yields CDR1 SGDLS and CDR2 YYNGEE. This CDR3 spans 13 amino acids. Trimming shortened V by 3 bases and J by 4 bases, and 10 bases separated the two germline ends. In nucleotides, the CDR3 is TGTGCCAGCAGCGCACAGGGAATCTATGGCTACACCTTC. This codes for CASSAQGIYGYTF.

This clone was seen just once. The chain uses TRBV5-1 and TRBJ1-2, with 9 bases lining up with TRBD1. V trimming: 1 base; J trimming: 12 bases; junction bases outside the gene matches: 7. The CDR3 loop spans 13 amino acids. The germline V gene encodes CDR1 SGHRS and CDR2 YFSETQ. The CDR3 region has the DNA TGCGCCAGCAGCTTGAACCGGACAGGGGAACACACCTTC. This gives the protein CASSLNRTGEHTF.

This chain links TRBV28 with TRBJ2-5, with a weak D call TRBD2 (7 bases). The CDR3 loop spans 14 amino acids. CDR1 MDHEN and CDR2 SYDVKM come from the germline V gene. V was clipped by 4 bases and J by 2 bases, with 11 bases between them. CDR3 region: CASSSGGRQETQYF. DNA for the CDR3: TGTGCCAGCAGTTCCGGGGGGCGGCAAGAGACCCAGTACTTC.

J is TRBJ1-6 and V is TRBV27, with D unclear. The CDR3 contains 15 residues. Looked up from germline, CDR1 is MNHEY and CDR2 is SMNVEV (reference sequence). The V gene lost 5 bases and the J gene lost 7 bases, with 15 bases spanning the gap. CDR3 region: CASSPRGVINSPLHF. The CDR3 nucleotides read TGTGCCAGCAGTCCACGGGGAGTTATAAATTCACCCCTCCACTTT.

The chain combines TRBV5-1 with TRBJ2-6, with unresolved D. This CDR3 has 16 amino acids. Trimming removed 0 bases from V and 0 bases from J, with 7 bases in between. Germline-derived CDR1 and CDR2 are SGHRS and YFSETQ. CDR3 in DNA: TGCGCCAGCAGCTTGGTTACTCTCTCTGGGGCCAACGTCCTGACTTTC. This translates into CASSLVTLSGANVLTF. Using reference TRBV5-1 and TRBJ2-6 for the parts outside the CDR3, the full variable domain is KAGVTQTPRYLIKTRGQQVTLSCSPISGHRSVSWYQQTPGQGLQFLFEYFSETQRNKGNFPGRFSGRQFSNSRSEMNVSTLELGDSALYLCASSLVTLSGANVLTFGAGSRLTVL.

This clone is a singleton in its sample. V usage is TRBV2 and J usage is TRBJ2-3, with unresolved D. The CDR3 spans 15 residues. V was shortened by 3 bases and J by 0 bases, with 10 bases between the two germline ends. Germline CDR1 reads SNHLY; CDR2 reads FYNNEI. CDR3 nucleotides: TGTGCCAGCAGTGAGGGCCACCTGAGCACAGATACGCAGTATTTT. This translates into CASSEGHLSTDTQYF.

This rearrangement joins TRBV9 to TRBJ2-2, with D perhaps TRBD1 (5 bases). Germline CDR1 and CDR2: SGDLS and YYNGEE. The V end lost 3 bases, the J end lost 5 bases, and 5 bases lay between the germline ends. The length of the CDR3 is 12 residues. CDR3 nucleotide sequence: TGTGCCAGCAGCGGACAGACCGGGGAGCTGTTTTTT. Its protein product is CASSGQTGELFF.

This rearrangement joins TRBV11-1 to TRBJ2-4; the D gene is possibly TRBD1 (6 bases). Trimming shortened V by 3 bases and J by 9 bases, and 15 bases separated the two germline ends. The germline V gene encodes CDR1 SGHAT and CDR2 FQDESV (reference sequence). The CDR3 contains 14 residues. The CDR3 is CASSFRGSASIQYF. The CDR3 DNA sequence: TGTGCCAGCAGCTTCAGGGGATCGGCTAGCATTCAGTACTTC.

The rearrangement joins TRBV4-2 to TRBJ2-2, with 11 positions matching TRBD2. CDR1 and CDR2 from the germline V gene are LGHNA and YNFKEQ. Trimming at V came to 1 base and at J to 8 bases, leaving 6 bases not matched to a gene. The CDR3 sequence is 16 residues long. This chain's CDR3 is CASSQGPSGGQGELFF. In DNA, the CDR3 is TGTGCCAGCAGCCAAGGACCTAGCGGGGGGCAGGGGGAGCTGTTTTTT.

This clone appeared once. The chain is built from TRBV7-2 and TRBJ2-5; no clear D gene. The DNA end is more similar to TRBJ2-7, so the J call may be wrong. This CDR3 region has 14 residues. The germline V gene has CDR1 SGHTA and CDR2 FQGNSA. The DNA of the CDR3 is TGTGCCAGCAGCTTAGCGGGCCCCACGAACGAGCAGTACTTC. Residues: CASSLAGPTNEQYF.

The chain is built from TRBV4-2 and TRBJ2-1; 13 bases agree with TRBD2. Germline V gene sequence: CDR1 LGHNA, CDR2 YNFKEQ. J gave up 8 bases and V 3 bases, and 13 bases lay outside the gene matches. The CDR3 consists of 18 residues. CDR3 loop: CASSHFTPGLAGRHEQFF. For the CDR3, the DNA is TGTGCCAGCAGCCATTTCACACCGGGACTAGCGGGACGTCATGAGCAGTTCTTC.

The V call is TRBV18, the J call TRBJ2-1; D unresolved. Trimming shortened V by 2 bases and J by 6 bases, and 14 bases separated the two germline ends. The CDR3 covers 15 residues. CDR1 and CDR2 from the germline V gene are KGHSH and LQKENI. In DNA form, the CDR3 reads TGTGCCAGCTCACCAATTCCCCGACTGGGCAATGAGCAGTTCTTC. This codes for CASSPIPRLGNEQFF.

The V gene is TRBV6-5, the J gene TRBJ1-2; tentatively, D is TRBD1 (6 bases). This CDR3 has 13 residues. V shed 2 bases and J shed 6 bases, with 10 bases lying between them. Germline CDR1 is MNHEY and CDR2 is SVGAGI. The CDR3 DNA sequence: TGTGCCAGCAGTTACGCGGGGGGCAATGGCTACACCTTC. It specifies CASSYAGGNGYTF.

This clone was seen only once. V and J are TRBV2 and TRBJ1-2, with 10 bases aligning to TRBD1. This CDR3 is 14 amino acids long. J lost 4 bases, V lost 4 bases, and 3 bases had no gene match. Germline V gene data show CDR1 as SNHLY and CDR2 as FYNNEI. CDR3 residues: CASSVRQGAYGYTF. In DNA form, the CDR3 reads TGTGCCAGCAGTGTCAGACAGGGGGCCTATGGCTACACCTTC.

In this sample, this clone turned up a few times. CDR3 sequence reads: CASSLAGRITEAFF. The CDR3 DNA reads TGTGCCAGCAGCCTCGCGGGGCGGATAACTGAAGCTTTCTTT. The V gene is TRBV7-2, the J gene TRBJ1-1; possible D gene TRBD1, 5 bases. Trimming stripped 5 bases from V and 5 bases from J, with 15 bases between. There are 14 residues in the CDR3. Germline loops: CDR1 SGHTA, CDR2 FQGNSA.

The CDR3 coding sequence is TGTGCCAGCAGTTACCCGACGGGGAAAACAGATACGCAGTATTTT. Its protein product is CASSYPTGKTDTQYF. The rearrangement joins TRBV6-6 to TRBJ2-3; D is possibly TRBD2 (5 bases). From germline, CDR1 is MNHNY and CDR2 SVGAGI (reference sequence). The CDR3 has 15 residues. V was trimmed by 2 bases and J by 3 bases, leaving 12 bases between them.

This rearrangement joins TRBV5-1 to TRBJ2-5, with TRBD1 identical over 9 bases. The J segment lost 3 bases and the V segment lost 3 bases, leaving 6 bases of the junction unmatched. This CDR3 comprises 15 residues. Germline V gives CDR1 SGHRS, CDR2 YFSETQ. This CDR3 is CASSYRDREKETQYF. CDR3 nucleotides: TGCGCCAGCAGCTATCGGGACAGGGAAAAAGAGACCCAGTACTTC.

This chain connects TRBV4-1 to TRBJ1-2; D is unclear. The germline V gene has CDR1 MGHRA and CDR2 YSYEKL. Trimming took off 1 base at V and 4 bases at J, with 7 bases between the two ends. This CDR3 contains 13 residues. The CDR3 DNA sequence: TGCGCCAGCAGCCAAGTTCCGGTCTATGGCTACACCTTC. Its protein is CASSQVPVYGYTF.

The chain employs TRBV29-1 and TRBJ2-7, with TRBD1 identical over 8 bases. CDR1 and CDR2 from the germline V gene are SQVTM and ANQGSEA. With 1 base clipped from V and 2 bases from J, the junction kept 7 bases outside the gene matches. The CDR3 extends over 15 amino acids. The CDR3: CSVEGAGGATYEQYF. The CDR3 region has the DNA TGCAGCGTTGAAGGGGCAGGGGGCGCAACCTACGAGCAGTACTTC.